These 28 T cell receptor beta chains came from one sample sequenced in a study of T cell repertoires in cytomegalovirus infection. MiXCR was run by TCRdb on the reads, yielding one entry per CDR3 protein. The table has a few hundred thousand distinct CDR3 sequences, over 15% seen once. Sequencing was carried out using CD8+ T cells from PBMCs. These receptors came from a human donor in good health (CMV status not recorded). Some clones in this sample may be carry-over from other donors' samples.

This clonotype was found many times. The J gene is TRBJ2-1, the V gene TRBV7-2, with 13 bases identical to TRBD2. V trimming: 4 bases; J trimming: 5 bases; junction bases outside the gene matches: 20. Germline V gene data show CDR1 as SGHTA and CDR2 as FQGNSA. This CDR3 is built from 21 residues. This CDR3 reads CASSSRTSGGLLAISDNEQFF. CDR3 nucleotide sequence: TGTGCCAGCAGCTCCCGGACTAGCGGGGGCCTCCTGGCGATATCAGACAATGAGCAGTTCTTC.

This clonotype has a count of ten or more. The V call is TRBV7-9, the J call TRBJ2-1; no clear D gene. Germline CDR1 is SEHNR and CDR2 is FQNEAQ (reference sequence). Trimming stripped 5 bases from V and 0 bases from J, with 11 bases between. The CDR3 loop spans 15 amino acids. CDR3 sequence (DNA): TGTGCCAGCAGCACCTTAGGCCGCTCCTACAATGAGCAGTTCTTC. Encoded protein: CASSTLGRSYNEQFF.

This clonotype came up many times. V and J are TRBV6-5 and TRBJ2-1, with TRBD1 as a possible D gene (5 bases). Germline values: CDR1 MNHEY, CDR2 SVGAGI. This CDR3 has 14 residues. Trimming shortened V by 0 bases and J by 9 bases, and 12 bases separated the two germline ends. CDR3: CASSYSGALGEQFF. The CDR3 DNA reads TGTGCCAGCAGTTACTCAGGGGCGCTGGGTGAGCAGTTCTTC.

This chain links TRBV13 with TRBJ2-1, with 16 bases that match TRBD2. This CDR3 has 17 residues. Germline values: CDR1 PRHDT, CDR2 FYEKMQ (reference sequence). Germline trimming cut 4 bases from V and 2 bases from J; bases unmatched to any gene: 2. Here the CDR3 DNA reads TGTGCCAGCAGCTACGGGACTAGCGGGGGGGCCTACAATGAGCAGTTCTTC. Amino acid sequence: CASSYGTSGGAYNEQFF. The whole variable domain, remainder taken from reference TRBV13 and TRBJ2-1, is AAGVIQSPRHLIKEKRETATLKCYPIPRHDTVYWYQQGPGQDPQFLISFYEKMQSDKGSIPDRFSAQQFSDYHSELNMSSLELGDSALYFCASSYGTSGGAYNEQFFGPGTRLTVL.

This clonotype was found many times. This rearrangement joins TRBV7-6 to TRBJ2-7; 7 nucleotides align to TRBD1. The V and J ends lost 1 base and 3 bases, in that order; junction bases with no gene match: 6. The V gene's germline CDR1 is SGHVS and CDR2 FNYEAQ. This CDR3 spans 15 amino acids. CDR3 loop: CASSLEGQAFYEQYF. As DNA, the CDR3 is TGTGCCAGCAGCTTAGAAGGACAGGCATTCTACGAGCAGTACTTC.

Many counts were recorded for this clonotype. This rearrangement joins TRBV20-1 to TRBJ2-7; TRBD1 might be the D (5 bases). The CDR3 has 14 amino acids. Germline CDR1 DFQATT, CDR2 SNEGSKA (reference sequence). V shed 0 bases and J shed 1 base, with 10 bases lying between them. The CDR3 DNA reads TGCAGTGCTAGAGACCACAGGAGATCCTACGAGCAGTACTTC. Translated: CSARDHRRSYEQYF.

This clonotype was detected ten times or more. The CDR3 spells CASSLLAGNEQFF. CDR3 sequence (DNA): TGTGCCAGCAGCTTATTGGCGGGCAATGAGCAGTTCTTC. The chain has TRBV7-2 and TRBJ2-1; maybe TRBD2 (5 bases). Germline CDR1 and CDR2: SGHTA and FQGNSA. CDR3 length equals 13 residues. Between the trimmed V and J ends, which lost 2 bases and 6 bases, there was a span of 8 bases.

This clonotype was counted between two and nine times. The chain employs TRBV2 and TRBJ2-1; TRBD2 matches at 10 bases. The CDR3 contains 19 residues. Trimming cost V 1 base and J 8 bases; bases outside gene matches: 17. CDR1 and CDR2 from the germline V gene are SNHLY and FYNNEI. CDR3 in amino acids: CASSEVQMSGGAMKDEQFF. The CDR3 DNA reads TGTGCCAGCAGTGAAGTCCAGATGAGCGGGGGGGCAATGAAGGATGAGCAGTTCTTC.

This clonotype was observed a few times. For the CDR3, the DNA is TGTGCCAGCAGCTTAACCCCGTCGGCAGGGGGAGAGACCCAGTACTTC. Amino acids: CASSLTPSAGGETQYF. V gene TRBV7-3 combines with J gene TRBJ2-5, with TRBD1 matching 7 bases. The CDR3 loop spans 16 amino acids. After removal of 0 bases from V and 4 bases from J, the junction contained 8 bases not matched to a gene. In germline, CDR1 is SGHTA, CDR2 FQGTGA. The whole variable domain, remainder taken from reference TRBV7-3 and TRBJ2-5, is GAGVSQTPSNKVTEKGKYVELRCDPISGHTALYWYRQSLGQGPEFLIYFQGTGAADDSGLPNDRFFAVRPEGSVSTLKIQRTERGDSAVYLCASSLTPSAGGETQYFGPGTRLLVL.

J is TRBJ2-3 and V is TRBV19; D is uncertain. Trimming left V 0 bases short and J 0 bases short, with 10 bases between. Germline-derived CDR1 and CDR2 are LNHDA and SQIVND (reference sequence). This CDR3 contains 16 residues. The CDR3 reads CASSIERAGSTDTQYF. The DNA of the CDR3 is TGTGCCAGTAGTATAGAACGGGCCGGTAGCACAGATACGCAGTATTTT.

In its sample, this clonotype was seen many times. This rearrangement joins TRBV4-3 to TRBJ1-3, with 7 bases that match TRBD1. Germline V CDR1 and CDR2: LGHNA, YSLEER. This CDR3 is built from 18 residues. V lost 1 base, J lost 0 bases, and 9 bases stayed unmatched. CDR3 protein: CASSQGLNRGRSGNTIYF. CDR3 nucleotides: TGCGCCAGCAGCCAAGGATTAAACAGGGGCCGCTCTGGAAACACCATATATTTT.

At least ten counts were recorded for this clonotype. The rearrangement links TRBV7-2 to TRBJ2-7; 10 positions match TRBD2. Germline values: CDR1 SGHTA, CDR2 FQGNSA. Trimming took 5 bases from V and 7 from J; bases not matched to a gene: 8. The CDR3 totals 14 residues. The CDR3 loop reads CASSPSGGASEQYF. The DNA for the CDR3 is TGTGCCAGCAGCCCCAGCGGGGGGGCGTCAGAGCAGTACTTC.

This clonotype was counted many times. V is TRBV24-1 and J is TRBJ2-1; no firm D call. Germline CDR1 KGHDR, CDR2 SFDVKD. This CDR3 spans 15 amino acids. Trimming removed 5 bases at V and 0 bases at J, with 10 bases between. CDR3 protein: CATSVSQSSYNEQFF. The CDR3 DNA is TGTGCCACCAGTGTTTCACAGAGCTCCTACAATGAGCAGTTCTTC.

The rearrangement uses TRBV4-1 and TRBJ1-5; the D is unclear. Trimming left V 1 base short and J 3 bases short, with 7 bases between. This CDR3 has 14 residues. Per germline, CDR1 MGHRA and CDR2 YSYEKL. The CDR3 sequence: CASSQVRVNQPQHF. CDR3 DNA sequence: TGCGCCAGCAGCCAAGTAAGAGTCAATCAGCCCCAGCATTTT.

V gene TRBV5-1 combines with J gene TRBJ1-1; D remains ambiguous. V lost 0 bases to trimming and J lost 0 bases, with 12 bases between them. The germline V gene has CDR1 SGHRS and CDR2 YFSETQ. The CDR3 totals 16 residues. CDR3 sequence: CASSLGLGSLNTEAFF. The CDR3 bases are TGCGCCAGCAGCTTGGGGTTGGGCAGCCTGAACACTGAAGCTTTCTTT.

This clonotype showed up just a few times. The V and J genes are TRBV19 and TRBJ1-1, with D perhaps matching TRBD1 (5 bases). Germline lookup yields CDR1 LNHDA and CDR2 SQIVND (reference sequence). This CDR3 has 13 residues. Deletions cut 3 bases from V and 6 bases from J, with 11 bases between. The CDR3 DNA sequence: TGTGCCAGTAGTATCTCCGGGGACGCTGAAGCTTTCTTT. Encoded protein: CASSISGDAEAFF.

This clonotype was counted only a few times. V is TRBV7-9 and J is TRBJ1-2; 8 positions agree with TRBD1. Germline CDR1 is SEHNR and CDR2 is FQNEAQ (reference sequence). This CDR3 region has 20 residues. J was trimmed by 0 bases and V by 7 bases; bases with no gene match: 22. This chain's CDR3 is CASTFTDDSDREGSNYGYTF. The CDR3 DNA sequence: TGTGCCAGCACCTTTACTGACGATTCGGACAGGGAGGGGTCTAACTATGGCTACACCTTC. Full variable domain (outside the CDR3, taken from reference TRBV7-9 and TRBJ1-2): DTGVSQNPRHKITKRGQNVTFRCDPISEHNRLYWYRQTLGQGPEFLTYFQNEAQLEKSRLLSDRFSAERPKGSFSTLEIQRTEQGDSAMYLCASTFTDDSDREGSNYGYTFGSGTRLTVV.

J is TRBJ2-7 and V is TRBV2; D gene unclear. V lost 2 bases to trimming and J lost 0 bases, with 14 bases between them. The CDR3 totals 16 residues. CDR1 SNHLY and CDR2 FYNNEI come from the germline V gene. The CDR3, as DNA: TGTGCCAGCAGTGAAAGTAAGACGGTGAGCTCCTACGAGCAGTACTTC. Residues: CASSESKTVSSYEQYF.

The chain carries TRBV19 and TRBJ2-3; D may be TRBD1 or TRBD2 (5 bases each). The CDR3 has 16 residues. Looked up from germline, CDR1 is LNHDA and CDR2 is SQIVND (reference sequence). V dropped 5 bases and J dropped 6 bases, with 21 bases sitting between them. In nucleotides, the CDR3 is TGTGCCAGTAGTTTCGGGACCTTACCTCCCACCGATACGCAGTATTTT. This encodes CASSFGTLPPTDTQYF.

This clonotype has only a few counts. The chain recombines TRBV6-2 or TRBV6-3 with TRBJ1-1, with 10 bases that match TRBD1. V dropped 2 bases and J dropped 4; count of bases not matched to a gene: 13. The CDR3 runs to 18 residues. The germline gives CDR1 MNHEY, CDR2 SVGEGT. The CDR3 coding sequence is TGTGCCAGCAGTTACGGGATAAGGGACAGGGGACTCGGCACTGAAGCTTTCTTT. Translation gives CASSYGIRDRGLGTEAFF.

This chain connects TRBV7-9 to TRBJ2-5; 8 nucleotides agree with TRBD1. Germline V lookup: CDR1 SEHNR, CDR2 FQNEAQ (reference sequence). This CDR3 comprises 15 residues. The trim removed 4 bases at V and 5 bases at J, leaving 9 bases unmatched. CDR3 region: CASSYMQGAGETQYF. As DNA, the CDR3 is TGTGCCAGCAGCTACATGCAGGGGGCGGGGGAGACCCAGTACTTC.

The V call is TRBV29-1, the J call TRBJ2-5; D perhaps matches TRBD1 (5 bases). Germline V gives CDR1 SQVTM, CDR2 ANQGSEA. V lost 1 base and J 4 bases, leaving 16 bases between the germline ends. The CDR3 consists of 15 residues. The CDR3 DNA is TGCAGCGTTGAAGCAGGGATGGGGATTGGAGAGACCCAGTACTTC. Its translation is CSVEAGMGIGETQYF.

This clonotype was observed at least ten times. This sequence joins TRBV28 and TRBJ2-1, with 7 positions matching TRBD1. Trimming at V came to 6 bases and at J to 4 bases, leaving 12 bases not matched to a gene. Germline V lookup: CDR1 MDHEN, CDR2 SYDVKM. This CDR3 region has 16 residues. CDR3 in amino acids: CASSPRTGAYYNEQFF. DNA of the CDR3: TGTGCCAGCAGCCCGCGGACAGGAGCATATTACAATGAGCAGTTCTTC. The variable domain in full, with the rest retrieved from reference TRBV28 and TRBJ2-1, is DVKVTQSSRYLVKRTGEKVFLECVQDMDHENMFWYRQDPGLGLRLIYFSYDVKMKEKGDIPEGYSVSREKKERFSLILESASTNQTSMYLCASSPRTGAYYNEQFFGPGTRLTVL.

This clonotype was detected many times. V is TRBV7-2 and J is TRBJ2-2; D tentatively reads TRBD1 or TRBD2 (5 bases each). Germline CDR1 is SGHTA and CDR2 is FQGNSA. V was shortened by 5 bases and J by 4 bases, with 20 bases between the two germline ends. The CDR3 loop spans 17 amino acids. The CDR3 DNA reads TGTGCCAGCAGCCCAGGGCGCTTTCCGGGGTTCACCGGGGAGCTGTTTTTT. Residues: CASSPGRFPGFTGELFF. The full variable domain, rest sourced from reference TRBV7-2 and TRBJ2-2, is GAGVSQSPSNKVTEKGKDVELRCDPISGHTALYWYRQSLGQGLEFLIYFQGNSAPDKSGLPSDRFSAERTGGSVSTLTIQRTQQEDSAVYLCASSPGRFPGFTGELFFGEGSRLTVL.

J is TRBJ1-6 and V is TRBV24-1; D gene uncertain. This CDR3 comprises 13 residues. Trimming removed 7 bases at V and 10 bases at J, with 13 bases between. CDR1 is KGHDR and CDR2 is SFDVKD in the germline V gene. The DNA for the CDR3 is TGTGCCACCAGCGGTTCGTCTGGCTCACCCCTCCACTTT. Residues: CATSGSSGSPLHF.

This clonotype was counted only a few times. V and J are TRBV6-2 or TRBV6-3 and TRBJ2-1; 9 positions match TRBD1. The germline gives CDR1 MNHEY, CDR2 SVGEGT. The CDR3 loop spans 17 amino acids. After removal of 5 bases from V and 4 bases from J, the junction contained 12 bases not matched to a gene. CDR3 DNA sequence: TGTGCCAGCAGTCAACGACGGACAGGGGCGATTTACAATGAGCAGTTCTTC. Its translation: CASSQRRTGAIYNEQFF.

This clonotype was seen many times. The CDR3 bases are TGTGCCAGCAGCTTCGGCGGGCACAATGAGCAGTTCTTC. Its translation: CASSFGGHNEQFF. V is TRBV7-9 and J is TRBJ2-1; possibly TRBD2 for D (5 bases). The germline V and J ends were trimmed by 3 bases and 5 bases, with 8 bases remaining between them. CDR3 length: 13 amino acids. The germline CDR1 and CDR2 sequences are SEHNR and FQNEAQ (reference sequence).

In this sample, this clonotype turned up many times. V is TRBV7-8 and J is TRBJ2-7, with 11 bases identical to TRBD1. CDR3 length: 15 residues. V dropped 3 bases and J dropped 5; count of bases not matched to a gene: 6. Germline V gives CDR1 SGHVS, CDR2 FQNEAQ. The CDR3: CASSLPGQGVNEQYF. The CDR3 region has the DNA TGTGCCAGCAGCTTGCCGGGACAGGGGGTGAACGAGCAGTACTTC.